A selection of T cell receptor beta chains follows, all from one sample in a study of blood T cells in healthy people across ages. TCRdb re-called the 5' RACE reads through MiXCR, storing one row per CDR3 protein. The table records around 780,000 distinct CDR3 sequences, roughly three fifths of them present only once. Sequencing input: blood. These receptors originate from a man aged 35 to 55 in good health. CDR3s leave out the opening cysteine and the closing phenylalanine or tryptophan. Clone size appears in some rows only: once, few, many, or a class for an expanded clone.

V gene: TRBV7-9
J gene: TRBJ1-2
clone size: NA
CDR3 protein: ASSLGMAGDGYT

V gene: TRBV11-3
J gene: TRBJ2-3
clone size: NA
CDR3 protein: ASSLLAGGRGDTQY

V gene: TRBV13
J gene: TRBJ2-6
clone size: NA
CDR3 protein: ASSLGWGANVLT

V gene: TRBV28
J gene: TRBJ2-3
clone size: NA
CDR3 protein: ASSSPSLRLAVRTDTQY

V gene: TRBV5-8
J gene: TRBJ1-5
clone size: NA
CDR3 protein: ASTEAGDYNQPQH

V gene: TRBV2
J gene: TRBJ2-6
clone size: few
CDR3 protein: ASSGVVSGANVLT

V gene: TRBV3-1
J gene: TRBJ1-1
clone size: NA
CDR3 protein: ASSQGGWYTEAF

V gene: TRBV6-6
J gene: TRBJ1-2
clone size: NA
CDR3 protein: ASSYSFGTNYGYT

V gene: TRBV6-1
J gene: TRBJ2-5
clone size: few
CDR3 protein: ASRDRGPETQY

V gene: TRBV12-3/TRBV12-4
J gene: TRBJ2-1
clone size: NA
CDR3 protein: ASSVGSGGNEQF

V gene: TRBV20-1
J gene: TRBJ1-2
clone size: once
CDR3 protein: SARVPENYGYT

V gene: TRBV12-3/TRBV12-4
J gene: TRBJ1-6
clone size: few
CDR3 protein: ASSLGTGNNSPLH

V gene: TRBV6-5
J gene: TRBJ2-1
clone size: NA
CDR3 protein: ASSYYTGTSGRVAEQF

V gene: TRBV4-2
J gene: TRBJ2-3
clone size: few
CDR3 protein: ASSQEWGAITDTQY

V gene: TRBV29-1
J gene: TRBJ1-2
clone size: NA
CDR3 protein: SVLDRENYGYT

V gene: TRBV3-1
J gene: TRBJ2-1
clone size: few
CDR3 protein: ASRRGAGARYNEQF

V gene: TRBV6-6
J gene: TRBJ1-6
clone size: NA
CDR3 protein: ASRVESSYNSPLH

V gene: TRBV20-1
J gene: TRBJ2-1
clone size: NA
CDR3 protein: SALRTVIDNEQF

V gene: TRBV9
J gene: NA
clone size: NA
CDR3 protein: ASSLLDRSNIQY

V gene: TRBV29-1
J gene: TRBJ2-5
clone size: NA
CDR3 protein: SYLEGQGPETQY

V gene: TRBV20-1
J gene: TRBJ1-1
clone size: few
CDR3 protein: SARSAGAHTEAF

V gene: TRBV29-1
J gene: TRBJ2-1
clone size: NA
CDR3 protein: SGGRAGARKEQF

V gene: TRBV21-1
J gene: TRBJ2-3
clone size: once
CDR3 protein: ASSGLRSTDTQY

V gene: TRBV29-1
J gene: TRBJ1-1
clone size: NA
CDR3 protein: SVGFRATDPNTEAF

V gene: TRBV29-1
J gene: TRBJ2-2
clone size: NA
CDR3 protein: SVSRVDTGELF

V gene: TRBV7-6
J gene: TRBJ2-3
clone size: NA
CDR3 protein: ASSGAVAGGINTDTQY

V gene: TRBV29-1
J gene: TRBJ1-2
clone size: few
CDR3 protein: SVDGTGGDYGYT

V gene: TRBV28
J gene: TRBJ2-7
clone size: NA
CDR3 protein: ASRRTSGRVREQY

V gene: TRBV15
J gene: TRBJ1-5
clone size: NA
CDR3 protein: ATSRHGTGPDGQPQH

V gene: TRBV7-2
J gene: TRBJ1-5
clone size: NA
CDR3 protein: ASSLRDSLNQPQH

V gene: TRBV7-2
J gene: TRBJ2-3
clone size: many
CDR3 protein: ASSPGQGDTDTQY

V gene: TRBV29-1
J gene: TRBJ1-2
clone size: NA
CDR3 protein: SVEGGQGGVLYGYT

V gene: TRBV5-1
J gene: TRBJ2-5
clone size: NA
CDR3 protein: ASSLEVSGSGETQY

V gene: TRBV6-2/TRBV6-3
J gene: TRBJ2-1
clone size: NA
CDR3 protein: ASSTGLDPYNEQF

V gene: TRBV28
J gene: TRBJ2-5
clone size: NA
CDR3 protein: ASRLGAVGAQY

V gene: TRBV4-3
J gene: TRBJ2-7
clone size: NA
CDR3 protein: ASSQDLRAEQY

V gene: TRBV7-9
J gene: TRBJ1-1
clone size: NA
CDR3 protein: ASSLQGAYTEAF

V gene: TRBV11-3
J gene: TRBJ1-5
clone size: NA
CDR3 protein: ANHSAGPRWPQH

V gene: TRBV27
J gene: TRBJ2-1
clone size: few
CDR3 protein: ASGGGTGIYNEQF

V gene: TRBV27
J gene: TRBJ1-2
clone size: NA
CDR3 protein: ASSLGPRDRDGDYGYT

V gene: TRBV9
J gene: TRBJ2-3
clone size: few
CDR3 protein: ASSVLSGTDTQY

V gene: TRBV6-2/TRBV6-3
J gene: NA
clone size: NA
CDR3 protein: ASSYQGNGRETQY